The 19 T cell receptor beta chains below were found in one sample sequenced in a study of blood T cell repertoires in COVID-19. Clones were read by immunoSEQ multiplex PCR, and TCRdb kept only the in-frame ones, dropping some. Among around 140,000 clones, about 81% were seen once, and the ten largest hold more than 2%. The sequenced sample was PBMCs or T cells enriched from blood (not recorded which). Receptor source: a man aged 40-49 years with acute COVID-19.

The genes are TRBV21-1 and TRBJ2-1; TRBD2, the table's D call, lacks a check against the DNA. TRBV21-1 is tagged as a pseudogene. The CDR3 is 17 residues long. CDR3 in amino acids: CASSKFLRGINDNEQFF. The CDR3 DNA reads TGTGCCAGCAGCAAATTCCTCCGCGGGATCAACGACAATGAGCAGTTCTTC.

About this clone itself: Different DNA sequences within this sample yield the same CDR3. The V and J genes are TRBV7-9 and TRBJ1-1, with 7 bases identical to TRBD1. Germline lookup yields CDR1 SEHNR and CDR2 FQNEAQ (reference sequence). J gave up 2 bases and V 5 bases, and 2 bases lay outside the gene matches. There are 13 residues in the CDR3. CDR3 in amino acids: CASSPGGNTEAFF. The CDR3 DNA reads as TGTGCCAGCAGCCCAGGGGGTAACACTGAAGCTTTCTTT.

The chain is built from TRBV7-8 and TRBJ1-3; the D is unclear. V was shortened by 5 bases and J by 1 base, with 12 bases between the two germline ends. The length of the CDR3 is 15 residues. The germline V gene has CDR1 SGHVS and CDR2 FQNEAQ. The CDR3 is CASSPMVASGNTIYF. The CDR3 nucleotides read TGTGCCAGCAGCCCGATGGTGGCATCTGGAAACACCATATATTTT.

The V and J genes are TRBV10-3 and TRBJ2-7, with D perhaps TRBD1 (7 bases). CDR3 length equals 16 residues. Trimming took off 4 bases at V and 0 bases at J, with 16 bases between the two ends. Germline V gene lookup returns CDR1 ENHRY and CDR2 SYGVKD. Here the CDR3 DNA reads TGTGCCATCAGTGGGGACAGACGGGAGAGCTCCTACGAGCAGTACTTC. Its translation is CAISGDRRESSYEQYF.

V is TRBV28 and J is TRBJ1-2; TRBD1 agrees at 7 bases. This CDR3 is 14 amino acids long. V shed 2 bases, J shed 1 base, and the junction held 1 base outside the gene matches. The germline V gene has CDR1 MDHEN and CDR2 SYDVKM. The CDR3 region is CASSLGTVNYGYTF. In nucleotides, the CDR3 is TGTGCCAGCAGTTTAGGGACAGTTAACTATGGCTACACCTTC.

The chain recombines TRBV6-4 with TRBJ2-7; TRBD2 agrees at 7 bases. V lost 5 bases and J lost 3; bases outside the gene matches: 13. The CDR3 totals 16 residues. CDR1 MRHNA and CDR2 SNTAGT come from the germline V gene. The CDR3 DNA is TGTGCCAGCAGTTCCCCCCAGCGGGGATTCCTCTACGAGCAGTACTTC. It codes for CASSSPQRGFLYEQYF.

The gene calls are TRBV3-1 (or the pseudogene TRBV3-2) and TRBJ2-6; 7 nucleotides agree with TRBD2. Germline V lookup: CDR1 LGHDT, CDR2 YNNKEL (reference sequence). V trimming: 1 base; J trimming: 0 bases; junction bases outside the gene matches: 12. This CDR3 comprises 20 residues. CDR3 amino acids: CASSQVAGGTGGSGANVLTF. The DNA of the CDR3 is TGTGCCAGCAGCCAAGTCGCTGGGGGGACGGGAGGCTCTGGGGCCAACGTCCTGACTTTC.

The chain combines TRBV6-5 with TRBJ1-3, with a weak D call TRBD1 (6 bases). The CDR3 is 14 residues long. Germline CDR1 and CDR2: MNHEY and SVGAGI. Trimming cost V 7 bases and J 0 bases, with 10 bases left between them. CDR3 sequence (DNA): TGTGCCAGCACCGGACAGAACTCTGGAAACACCATATATTTT. Protein: CASTGQNSGNTIYF.

The chain has TRBV11-2 and TRBJ2-4; D may be TRBD2 (5 bases). Trimming left V 1 base short and J 1 base short, with 14 bases between. The CDR3 runs 17 residues. Germline-derived CDR1 and CDR2 are SGHAT and FQNNGV. CDR3 in DNA: TGTGCCAGCAGCTTAGTAATGGCGGGCGCGGCCAAAAACATTCAGTACTTC. Amino acid sequence: CASSLVMAGAAKNIQYF.

The chain employs TRBV6-6 and TRBJ1-5; D remains ambiguous. The CDR3 loop spans 13 amino acids. Trimming took 6 bases from V and 6 from J, leaving 12 bases between them. The V gene's germline CDR1 is MNHNY and CDR2 SVGAGI (reference sequence). In nucleotides, the CDR3 is TGTGCCAGCAGCGGTCGAGGGCCTCAGCCCCAGCATTTT. Translating gives CASSGRGPQPQHF.

CDR3: CASSPLLAGGMMNEQYF. The CDR3 DNA reads TGTGCCAGCAGCCCTTTACTAGCGGGGGGAATGATGAACGAGCAGTACTTC. The J gene is TRBJ2-7, the V gene TRBV3-1 (or the pseudogene TRBV3-2); 12 nucleotides agree with TRBD2. The CDR3 spans 17 residues. The V segment lost 4 bases and the J segment 5 bases; nucleotides outside the gene matches: 12. CDR1 is LGHDT, CDR2 YNNKEL, per germline (reference sequence).

The rearrangement joins TRBV19 to TRBJ2-3; 7 nucleotides align to TRBD1. The CDR3 covers 13 residues. Germline V gives CDR1 LNHDA, CDR2 SQIVND (reference sequence). The V and J ends lost 4 bases and 7 bases, in that order; junction bases with no gene match: 5. CDR3 in DNA: TGTGCCAGTAGTAAAGGGGACAGTCATACGCAGTATTTT. Amino acids: CASSKGDSHTQYF.

The chain links TRBV15 to TRBJ2-4; D is unclear. CDR3 length: 18 residues. Germline lookup yields CDR1 LNHNV and CDR2 YYDKDF (reference sequence). Trimming removed 0 bases from V and 0 bases from J, with 15 bases in between. CDR3 bases: TGTGCCACCAGCAGAGATCTCATTTCGGAGCTAGCCAAAAACATTCAGTACTTC. Amino acids: CATSRDLISELAKNIQYF.

The chain carries TRBV5-6 and TRBJ2-3; 8 bases agree with TRBD2. The CDR3 totals 15 residues. Germline V gene lookup returns CDR1 SGHDT and CDR2 YYEEEE. V shed 4 bases and J 0 bases; nucleotides not matched to a gene: 4. The CDR3 region has the DNA TGTGCCAGCAGCCCGGCGGGGGGAAGCACAGATACGCAGTATTTT. As protein: CASSPAGGSTDTQYF.

The chain employs TRBV11-2 and TRBJ2-1; D perhaps matches TRBD2 (7 bases). This CDR3 comprises 17 residues. The germline V gene encodes CDR1 SGHAT and CDR2 FQNNGV. V shed 5 bases and J shed 6 bases, with 23 bases lying between them. The CDR3 sequence: CASSGGGGQVSLNEQFF. The DNA of the CDR3 is TGTGCCAGCAGCGGCGGCGGGGGCCAGGTATCTCTCAATGAGCAGTTCTTC.

V and J are TRBV6-5 and TRBJ1-5; D remains ambiguous. V lost 8 bases and J lost 4, with 9 bases in between. The CDR3 has 12 amino acids. Germline V gives CDR1 MNHEY, CDR2 SVGAGI. CDR3 in amino acids: CASGLENQPQHF. For the CDR3, the DNA is TGTGCCAGCGGACTGGAAAATCAGCCCCAGCATTTT.

This chain uses TRBV18 with TRBJ2-7, with 8 bases lining up with TRBD1. V lost 6 bases, J lost 4 bases, and 8 bases stayed unmatched. Germline lookup yields CDR1 KGHSH and CDR2 LQKENI. CDR3 length: 14 residues. This CDR3 is CASSPDRGRYEQYF. The CDR3 bases are TGTGCCAGCTCTCCAGACAGGGGCAGGTACGAGCAGTACTTC.

The genes are TRBV5-1 and TRBJ1-1; D may be TRBD1 (6 bases). Trimming shortened V by 4 bases and J by 0 bases, and 10 bases separated the two germline ends. The CDR3 contains 14 residues. In germline, CDR1 is SGHRS, CDR2 YFSETQ. The CDR3 coding sequence is TGCGCCAGCAGCCCGGACAGTATGAACACTGAAGCTTTCTTT. As protein: CASSPDSMNTEAFF.

The V and J genes are TRBV28 and TRBJ2-7; 7 nucleotides align to TRBD1. Germline-derived CDR1 and CDR2 are MDHEN and SYDVKM. The trim removed 8 bases at V and 1 base at J, leaving 8 bases unmatched. CDR3 length equals 14 residues. Here the CDR3 reads CASCSPGQSYEQYF. For the CDR3, the DNA is TGTGCCAGCTGCTCACCGGGACAGTCCTACGAGCAGTACTTC.